This TCR beta chain was observed in a study of blood T cell repertoires in COVID-19. Study details: Sites in the United States, Italy and Spain provided acute and convalescent COVID-19 samples. From T cells, B-cell-depleted T cells, or PBMCs came the material, which was cDNA or gDNA.

CDR3 size: 15 residues. The germline gives CDR1 SGHRS, CDR2 YFSETQ. V was shortened by 2 bases and J by 2 bases, with 8 bases between the two germline ends. In the study's own analysis: Scientists estimated how many nucleated cells there were by amplifying reference gene primers. Clones were sequenced by immunoSEQ multiplex PCR, and TCRdb holds only the in-frame ones, with some missing. Clone size and the V and J calls come from that table; the DNA yielded D and trimming. The sample consists of 85,000 to 110,000 clones, approximately 89% of them appearing once. This chain connects TRBV5-1 to TRBJ1-6, with unresolved D. The clonotype was recovered from a woman older than 75 in a cohort sampled during active COVID-19. Source material: peripheral blood. In DNA, the CDR3 is TGCGCCAGCAGCTTTAGCGGTCCCTATAATTCACCCCTCCACTTT. Its translation is CASSFSGPYNSPLHF. The full variable domain, in which reference TRBV5-1 and TRBJ1-6 provide the parts outside the CDR3, is KAGVTQTPRYLIKTRGQQVTLSCSPISGHRSVSWYQQTPGQGLQFLFEYFSETQRNKGNFPGRFSGRQFSNSRSEMNVSTLELGDSALYLCASSFSGPYNSPLHFGNGTRLTVT.